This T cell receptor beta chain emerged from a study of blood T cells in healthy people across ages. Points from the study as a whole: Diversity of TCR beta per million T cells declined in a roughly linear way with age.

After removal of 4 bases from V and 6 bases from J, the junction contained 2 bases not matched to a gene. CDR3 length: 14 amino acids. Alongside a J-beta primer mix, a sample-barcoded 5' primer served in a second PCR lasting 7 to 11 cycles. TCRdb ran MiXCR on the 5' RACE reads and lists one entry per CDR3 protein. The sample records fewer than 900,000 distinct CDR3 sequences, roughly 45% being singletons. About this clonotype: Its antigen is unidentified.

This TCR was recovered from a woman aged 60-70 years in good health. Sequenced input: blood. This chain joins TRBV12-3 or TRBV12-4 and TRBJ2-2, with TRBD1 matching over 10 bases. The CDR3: CASSWGQGSGELFF. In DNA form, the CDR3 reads TGTGCCAGCAGTTGGGGACAGGGGTCCGGGGAGCTGTTTTTT.